The 12 T cell receptor beta chains in this list originate from one sample, sequenced in a study of blood T cell repertoires in COVID-19. The table came from immunoSEQ multiplex PCR; TCRdb's copy has only in-frame clones and leaves some out. The sample records about 130,000 clones, approximately 89% being singletons. The sequenced sample was peripheral blood. The source is a man in his fifties with acute or convalescent COVID-19.

The sample holds one count of this clone. V and J are TRBV3-1 (or the pseudogene TRBV3-2) and TRBJ2-6; 7 bases map to TRBD1. The CDR3 consists of 18 residues. The germline V gene has CDR1 LGHDT and CDR2 YNNKEL (reference sequence). After removal of 0 bases from V and 5 bases from J, the junction contained 10 bases not matched to a gene. This CDR3 is CASSQEGTGARRANVLTF. CDR3 sequence (DNA): TGTGCCAGCAGCCAAGAGGGTACAGGGGCACGGAGGGCCAACGTCCTGACTTTC.

V usage is TRBV7-2 and J usage is TRBJ1-1; possibly TRBD1 for D (6 bases). Trimming took off 1 base at V and 1 base at J, with 10 bases between the two ends. The CDR3 length is 15 residues. Germline V gene lookup returns CDR1 SGHTA and CDR2 FQGNSA. This CDR3 reads CASSLVGAPNTEAFF. CDR3 in DNA: TGTGCCAGCAGCTTAGTGGGGGCCCCGAACACTGAAGCTTTCTTT.

This clone appeared once. V is TRBV5-5 and J is TRBJ2-5, with 9 bases that match TRBD1. J gave up 2 bases and V 5 bases, and 16 bases lay outside the gene matches. The CDR3 extends over 18 amino acids. The germline V gene has CDR1 SGHKS and CDR2 YYEKEE (reference sequence). The DNA for the CDR3 is TGTGCCAGCAGTGCACTGCCGGGACAGGGCTCCACACAAGAGACCCAGTACTTC. Protein: CASSALPGQGSTQETQYF.

J is TRBJ1-1 and V is TRBV27; 7 bases map to TRBD1. This CDR3 comprises 14 residues. V was pared by 7 bases and J by 0 bases, with 5 bases of the junction left unmatched. Germline V gene data show CDR1 as MNHEY and CDR2 as SMNVEV (reference sequence). The CDR3: CASTSGQMNTEAFF. DNA for the CDR3: TGTGCCAGCACCTCGGGACAGATGAACACTGAAGCTTTCTTT.

This sequence joins TRBV5-1 and TRBJ1-1; 8 positions match TRBD1. J gave up 4 bases and V 2 bases, and 7 bases lay outside the gene matches. CDR1 SGHRS and CDR2 YFSETQ come from the germline V gene. The length of the CDR3 is 15 residues. The CDR3 sequence: CASSFGTGEGTEAFF. CDR3 bases: TGCGCCAGCAGCTTCGGGACAGGTGAGGGCACTGAAGCTTTCTTT.

The chain recombines TRBV5-4 with TRBJ2-5, with TRBD1 matching 9 bases. CDR3 length: 15 amino acids. After removal of 3 bases from V and 4 bases from J, the junction contained 7 bases not matched to a gene. Per the germline V gene, CDR1 is SGHNT and CDR2 is YYREEE (reference sequence). The CDR3 DNA is TGTGCCAGCAGCTGGACAGGGGAGTACGGAGAGACCCAGTACTTC. Protein: CASSWTGEYGETQYF. The whole variable domain, filled in from reference TRBV5-4 and TRBJ2-5, reads ETGVTQSPTHLIKTRGQQVTLRCSSQSGHNTVSWYQQALGQGPQFIFQYYREEENGRGNFPPRFSGLQFPNYSSELNVNALELDDSALYLCASSWTGEYGETQYFGPGTRLLVL.

The chain recombines TRBV5-1 with TRBJ1-5; weak D call: TRBD1 (5 bases). Deletions cut 3 bases from V and 4 bases from J, with 8 bases between. CDR3 length equals 13 residues. Germline CDR1 SGHRS, CDR2 YFSETQ. The CDR3 DNA sequence: TGCGCCAGCAGCTATGGGGGGAATCAGCCCCAGCATTTT. Translation gives CASSYGGNQPQHF. Full variable domain (remainder filled in from reference TRBV5-1 and TRBJ1-5): KAGVTQTPRYLIKTRGQQVTLSCSPISGHRSVSWYQQTPGQGLQFLFEYFSETQRNKGNFPGRFSGRQFSNSRSEMNVSTLELGDSALYLCASSYGGNQPQHFGDGTRLSIL.

The chain uses TRBV19 and TRBJ1-5; D perhaps matches TRBD1 (6 bases). The CDR3 is 14 residues long. Trimming took off 7 bases at V and 0 bases at J, with 10 bases between the two ends. CDR1 and CDR2 from the germline V gene are LNHDA and SQIVND (reference sequence). The CDR3 region is CASNDRYSNQPQHF. The CDR3 DNA is TGTGCCAGTAATGACAGGTATAGCAATCAGCCCCAGCATTTT.

The J gene is TRBJ1-1, the V gene TRBV6-6; 7 bases align to TRBD1. CDR3 size: 14 residues. The ends lost 6 bases at V and 4 bases at J; junction bases unmatched: 8. CDR1 is MNHNY and CDR2 is SVGAGI in the germline V gene (reference sequence). The CDR3 DNA is TGTGCCAGCAGGACAGGGATGGTTGGCACTGAAGCTTTCTTT. It specifies CASRTGMVGTEAFF.

The chain joins TRBV5-8 to TRBJ1-2, with a weak D call TRBD1 (6 bases). V lost 1 base and J lost 8, with 12 bases in between. Germline V gives CDR1 SGHTS, CDR2 YDEGEE. CDR3 length: 13 residues. CDR3 sequence (DNA): TGTGCCAGCAGCTTGCCCCCACAGGGAGGCTACACCTTC. Translated: CASSLPPQGGYTF.

A few counts support this clone. V is TRBV27 and J is TRBJ1-4; a possible D gene is TRBD1 (5 bases). CDR3 length: 15 residues. The V end was cut by 5 bases, the J end by 7 bases, with 17 bases between. Germline-derived CDR1 and CDR2 are MNHEY and SMNVEV (reference sequence). CDR3 sequence (DNA): TGTGCCAGCAGTCCCGGCGGGGACCGAGGTGAAAAACTGTTTTTT. This codes for CASSPGGDRGEKLFF.

The chain employs TRBV7-2 and TRBJ2-2; the match to TRBD1 covers 9 bases. The V and J ends lost 3 bases and 7 bases, in that order; junction bases with no gene match: 9. CDR3 length: 16 amino acids. Germline V gives CDR1 SGHTA, CDR2 FQGNSA. The CDR3 DNA reads TGTGCCAGCAGCTTGTTCGGACAGGGGAACGGCGGGGAGCTGTTTTTT. Translation: CASSLFGQGNGGELFF.